This TCR beta chain originates from a study of T-cell reconstitution after alpha-beta-depleted transplantation in children. A library of TCRbeta sequences, prepared with unique molecular identifiers, was generated. Each CDR3 protein gets one entry after TCRdb re-called the PCR reads with MiXCR. The sample carries approximately 190,000 distinct CDR3 sequences, 6.3% recorded once. V lost 1 base, J lost 5 bases, and 2 bases lay in between. The germline V gene encodes CDR1 MGHDK and CDR2 SYGVNS. This CDR3 region has 11 residues. Findings and caveats of the study: From newly produced T cells came most of the T-cell counts and diversity one year after transplant. Several hundred rapidly expanded clones from non-depleted graft cells reportedly supplied alpha-beta T cells about two months post-transplant. The high TCRbeta diversity at day 60 in some patients came from surviving recipient T cells and thymic progenitors.

This clonotype has a count of ten or more. Its antigen is as yet unknown. This rearrangement joins TRBV25-1 to TRBJ2-5; D gene unclear. The receptor comes from a girl under two years old with combined immunodeficiency, due to receive a stem cell transplant. The material was PBMCs, obtained before TCRalphabeta/CD19-depleted stem cell transplant. The CDR3 nucleotides are TGTGCCAGCAGTGAATGGGAGACCCAGTACTTC. It translates to CASSEWETQYF. Together with reference TRBV25-1 and TRBJ2-5, the CDR3 gives the full variable domain: EADIYQTPRYLVIGTGKKITLECSQTMGHDKMYWYQQDPGMELHLIHYSYGVNSTEKGDLSSESTVSRIRTEHFPLTLESARPSHTSQYLCASSEWETQYFGPGTRLLVL.